This note documents a single T cell receptor beta chain sequence. These data belong to a study of blood T cell repertoires in COVID-19. Overall study context: From the United States, Italy and Spain came samples of acute and convalescent COVID-19. T cells, B-cell-depleted T cells, or PBMCs provided the cDNA or gDNA that served as material.

As processed by the authors: How many nucleated cells were present was estimated from reference gene primer amplification. Sequenced by immunoSEQ multiplex PCR; TCRdb stores in-frame clones only, minus some. V and J calls and clone size come straight from that table; D and trimming were deduced from the DNA. The repertoire includes approximately 69,000 clones, approximately 91% of them detected once, and approximately 29% sits in the top ten. Germline CDR1 is SGDLS and CDR2 is YYNGEE. The CDR3 has 14 amino acids. Trimming took off 4 bases at V and 4 bases at J, with 15 bases between the two ends. Sequences were obtained from peripheral blood. The origin of this receptor is a man aged 50 to 60 with acute or convalescent COVID-19. The V gene is TRBV9, the J gene TRBJ2-7, with D possibly being TRBD2 (6 bases). CDR3 sequence: CASSPAGIHYEQYF. The CDR3, as DNA: TGTGCCAGCAGCCCAGCGGGTATACATTACGAGCAGTACTTC.